These 15 T cell receptor beta chains share one sample of origin, sequenced in a study of Ad26.COV2.S vaccination and SARS-CoV-2 variants. The data were produced by immunoSEQ multiplex PCR, yet TCRdb's version contains in-frame clones alone and is incomplete. The sample includes 350,000 to 600,000 clones, 80% to 90% seen only once; the top ten take 1.5% to 2%. Treatment given: roughly 20 received Ad26.COV2.S at low or high dose, single or two shots; several received placebo; per-sample allocation not given. Specimen acquisition occurred on day 63 following the initial vaccine or placebo injection. Here the sequenced sample was peripheral blood, taken in a trial of Ad26.COV2.S vaccine versus placebo. The receptors come from a person between 18 and 59 years old who received the Ad26.COV2.S COVID-19 vaccine or a placebo.

V and J are TRBV4-1 and TRBJ2-7, with a tentative D call TRBD2 (5 bases). V was cut by 2 bases and J by 3 bases, with 11 bases left in between. The CDR3 consists of 14 residues. Germline V lookup: CDR1 MGHRA, CDR2 YSYEKL. CDR3 DNA sequence: TGCGCCAGCAGCCAACCCGACGGGAACTACGAGCAGTACTTC. Encoded protein: CASSQPDGNYEQYF.

As regards this clone: Other DNA sequences within the sample encode an identical CDR3. V is TRBV29-1 and J is TRBJ1-5; D is perhaps TRBD1 (6 bases). The germline V and J ends were trimmed by 4 bases and 2 bases, with 6 bases remaining between them. CDR1 and CDR2 from the germline V gene are SQVTM and ANQGSEA. The CDR3 is 12 amino acids. CDR3: CSVGQGNQPQHF. In nucleotides, the CDR3 is TGCAGCGTTGGACAGGGCAATCAGCCCCAGCATTTT.

The rearrangement uses TRBV6-5 and TRBJ2-1; no firm D call. The germline V and J ends were trimmed by 2 bases and 4 bases, with 9 bases remaining between them. Germline V lookup: CDR1 MNHEY, CDR2 SVGAGI. CDR3 length equals 14 residues. The CDR3 reads CASSYRSRYNEQFF. Written as DNA, the CDR3 is TGTGCCAGCAGTTACAGGTCGAGGTACAATGAGCAGTTCTTC.

This chain links TRBV6-5 with TRBJ2-7, with D uncertain. V lost 8 bases to trimming and J lost 2 bases, with 10 bases between them. The CDR3 contains 12 residues. CDR1 and CDR2 (germline): MNHEY, SVGAGI. CDR3 DNA: TGTGCCAGCTCTAACCCGCCCTACGAGCAGTACTTC. It yields the protein CASSNPPYEQYF.

The chain carries TRBV18 and TRBJ2-5; the match to TRBD1 covers 8 bases. CDR1 is KGHSH and CDR2 is LQKENI in the germline V gene. CDR3 length: 15 amino acids. Trimming at V came to 2 bases and at J to 5 bases, leaving 7 bases not matched to a gene. CDR3 protein: CASSPAAGGSETQYF. The CDR3 DNA follows: TGTGCCAGCTCACCAGCAGCAGGGGGCTCGGAGACCCAGTACTTC.

The sample holds a few counts of this clone. The chain is built from TRBV19 and TRBJ1-1, with D hard to call. Germline values: CDR1 LNHDA, CDR2 SQIVND (reference sequence). Between the trimmed V and J ends, which lost 9 bases and 7 bases, there was a span of 9 bases. The CDR3 is 10 amino acids. CDR3 in DNA: TGTGCCAGCTTCGCCTATGAAGCTTTCTTT. Translated: CASFAYEAFF.

The chain joins TRBV3-1 (or the pseudogene TRBV3-2) to TRBJ1-4; D unclear. Looked up from germline, CDR1 is LGHDT and CDR2 is YNNKEL (reference sequence). The V gene lost 0 bases and the J gene lost 3 bases, with 17 bases spanning the gap. The CDR3 totals 18 residues. The CDR3 here is CASSQDTLGVGSNEKLFF. The CDR3 nucleotides are TGTGCCAGCAGCCAAGATACCCTTGGGGTTGGGTCTAATGAAAAACTGTTTTTT.

The chain joins TRBV5-1 to TRBJ1-3, with 7 nucleotides matching TRBD1. CDR3 size: 17 residues. V lost 1 base, J lost 0 bases, and 7 bases stayed unmatched. CDR1 and CDR2 from the germline V gene are SGHRS and YFSETQ. CDR3 sequence (DNA): TGCGCCAGCAGCTTGAAACAGGGGAGTCTCTCTGGAAACACCATATATTTT. This encodes CASSLKQGSLSGNTIYF.

The chain employs TRBV4-1 and TRBJ1-3; TRBD1 matches 7 bases. CDR3 length: 14 amino acids. The V segment lost 4 bases and the J segment 6 bases; nucleotides outside the gene matches: 6. The germline V gene encodes CDR1 MGHRA and CDR2 YSYEKL. CDR3 region: CASSPGTVINTIYF. Here the CDR3 DNA reads TGCGCCAGCAGCCCAGGGACAGTAATAAACACCATATATTTT.

The J gene is TRBJ1-5, the V gene TRBV7-2; TRBD1 matches at 9 bases. Germline V lookup: CDR1 SGHTA, CDR2 FQGNSA. J lost 6 bases, V lost 6 bases, and 6 bases had no gene match. The CDR3 runs to 14 residues. CDR3 region: CASSERQGGQPQHF. The CDR3 bases are TGTGCCAGCAGTGAAAGACAGGGGGGTCAGCCCCAGCATTTT.

The rearrangement uses TRBV7-2 and TRBJ1-6; unclear D gene. Germline-derived CDR1 and CDR2 are SGHTA and FQGNSA. This CDR3 has 14 residues. V lost 1 base, J lost 9 bases, and 10 bases lay in between. The CDR3 loop reads CASSLVTQASPLHF. The CDR3, as DNA: TGTGCCAGCAGCTTAGTGACCCAAGCTTCACCCCTCCACTTT.

The chain joins TRBV10-3 to TRBJ1-2; D call uncertain. The CDR3 consists of 12 residues. Germline-derived CDR1 and CDR2 are ENHRY and SYGVKD. The germline V and J ends were trimmed by 6 bases and 3 bases, with 8 bases remaining between them. The CDR3 sequence: CAIRMGDYGYTF. CDR3 sequence (DNA): TGTGCCATCAGGATGGGAGACTATGGCTACACCTTC.

V usage is TRBV30 and J usage is TRBJ2-7; D is perhaps TRBD2 (6 bases). Germline values: CDR1 GTSNPN, CDR2 SVGIG (reference sequence). CDR3 length equals 13 residues. Trimming stripped 0 bases from V and 3 bases from J, with 9 bases between. CDR3 residues: CAWSVLGGYEQYF. In DNA form, the CDR3 reads TGTGCCTGGAGTGTACTGGGGGGCTACGAGCAGTACTTC. Supplemented by reference TRBV30 and TRBJ2-7, the full variable domain reads SQTIHQWPATLVQPVGSPLSLECTVEGTSNPNLYWYRQAAGRGLQLLFYSVGIGQISSEVPQNLSASRPQDRQFILSSKKLLLSDSGFYLCAWSVLGGYEQYFGPGTRLTVT.

This rearrangement joins TRBV9 to TRBJ1-2, with 7 bases that match TRBD1. The CDR3 runs 15 residues. In germline, CDR1 is SGDLS, CDR2 YYNGEE. The V gene end was trimmed by 2 bases and the J gene end by 4 bases; junction bases not matched to a gene: 8. The CDR3 coding sequence is TGTGCCAGCAGCGTTAACCCCAGGGACAGCTATGGCTACACCTTC. It translates to CASSVNPRDSYGYTF.

CDR3 sequence (DNA): TGTGCCAGCAGCCCGGACAGGGGTTCCTCCTACGAGCAGTACTTC. Protein sequence: CASSPDRGSSYEQYF. V gene TRBV6-6 combines with J gene TRBJ2-7; 9 bases fit TRBD1. The CDR3 runs 15 residues. The J segment lost 0 bases and the V segment lost 6 bases, leaving 6 bases of the junction unmatched. The germline gives CDR1 MNHNY, CDR2 SVGAGI (reference sequence).